This is a list of T cell receptor beta chains from one sample in a study of blood T cell repertoires in COVID-19. Some clones are missing from TCRdb's copy, which holds only in-frame ones; the method was immunoSEQ multiplex PCR. The table has about 250,000 clones, approximately 90% seen once. Sequenced sample: PBMCs or T cells enriched from blood (not recorded which). Receptors originate from a man between 35 and 55 years old who had recovered from COVID-19. The CDR3 runs from the conserved cysteine through the conserved F or W. The D gene is left open where the match is weak. Some rows mark clone size as missing; the rest say once, few, many or name a class of expanded clone.

V gene: TRBV18
J gene: TRBJ2-1
CDR3 length: 18
D gene: TRBD1
clone size: .
CDR3 DNA: TGTGCCAGCTCACCACTTGCCCAGGGACAGGGGGTTCACAATGAGCAGTTCTTC
CDR3 protein: CASSPLAQGQGVHNEQFF

V gene: TRBV9
J gene: TRBJ1-1
CDR3 length: 13
D gene: .
clone size: once
CDR3 DNA: TGTGCCAGCAGCGTAGGGACACTTACTGAAGCTTTCTTT
CDR3 protein: CASSVGTLTEAFF

V gene: TRBV21-1
J gene: TRBJ1-2
CDR3 length: 12
D gene: .
clone size: .
CDR3 DNA: TGTGCAGAAACCAGGGGCGTCTGTGGCTACACCTTC
CDR3 protein: CAETRGVCGYTF

V gene: TRBV2
J gene: TRBJ1-5
CDR3 length: 14
D gene: TRBD1
clone size: .
CDR3 DNA: TGTGCCAGCAGTGGGACAGGGGCAGTTCAGCCCCAGCATTTT
CDR3 protein: CASSGTGAVQPQHF

V gene: TRBV10-3
J gene: TRBJ2-3
CDR3 length: 17
D gene: TRBD2
clone size: once
CDR3 DNA: TGTGCCATCAGTGAGTCGGGACTATCTAGCGGGCAAGATACGCAGTATTTT
CDR3 protein: CAISESGLSSGQDTQYF

V gene: TRBV3-1/TRBV3-2
J gene: TRBJ2-2
CDR3 length: 16
D gene: .
clone size: .
CDR3 DNA: TGTGCCAGCAGCCAAGATAAGGGCAGGGGATCCGGGGAGCTGTTTTTT
CDR3 protein: CASSQDKGRGSGELFF

V gene: TRBV6-5
J gene: TRBJ2-7
CDR3 length: 14
D gene: .
clone size: .
CDR3 DNA: TGTGCCAGCAGTCAGGGCCCGTACCCTGTCGAGCAGTACTTC
CDR3 protein: CASSQGPYPVEQYF

V gene: TRBV4-1
J gene: TRBJ2-3
CDR3 length: 16
D gene: .
clone size: .
CDR3 DNA: TGCGCCAGCAGCCAACCCAACCTAGTGAGCACAGATACGCAGTATTTT
CDR3 protein: CASSQPNLVSTDTQYF

V gene: TRBV5-6
J gene: TRBJ1-2
CDR3 length: 13
D gene: TRBD1
clone size: .
CDR3 DNA: TGTGCCAGCAGCCCTGACAGGGACCTTGGCTACACCTTC
CDR3 protein: CASSPDRDLGYTF

V gene: TRBV7-8
J gene: TRBJ2-7
CDR3 length: 13
D gene: .
clone size: .
CDR3 DNA: TGTGCCAGCAGCTTAGCGTTGTCCGGCGAGCAGTACTTC
CDR3 protein: CASSLALSGEQYF

V gene: TRBV27
J gene: TRBJ2-6
CDR3 length: 14
D gene: .
clone size: .
CDR3 DNA: TGTGCCAGCAGTTTCGGGTCTGGGGCCAACGTCCTGACTTTC
CDR3 protein: CASSFGSGANVLTF

V gene: TRBV11-2
J gene: TRBJ1-1
CDR3 length: 15
D gene: .
clone size: .
CDR3 DNA: TGTGCCAGCAGCTCGATGTCCTTCCAGGACACTGAAGCTTTCTTT
CDR3 protein: CASSSMSFQDTEAFF

V gene: TRBV3-1/TRBV3-2
J gene: TRBJ1-5
CDR3 length: 15
D gene: TRBD1
clone size: few
CDR3 DNA: TGTGCCAGCAGCTACGGGACAGGGCGCAATCAGCCCCAGCATTTT
CDR3 protein: CASSYGTGRNQPQHF

V gene: TRBV24-1
J gene: TRBJ1-2
CDR3 length: 14
D gene: .
clone size: once
CDR3 DNA: TGTGCCACCAGTGATGGTGACGCTCTAGCGGGCTACACCTTC
CDR3 protein: CATSDGDALAGYTF

V gene: TRBV5-1
J gene: TRBJ2-3
CDR3 length: 14
D gene: .
clone size: .
CDR3 DNA: TGCGCCAGCAGCTTGGGCAGGGCGACAGATACGCAGTATTTT
CDR3 protein: CASSLGRATDTQYF

V gene: TRBV27
J gene: TRBJ1-1
CDR3 length: 14
D gene: TRBD1
clone size: .
CDR3 DNA: TGTGCCAGCAGTGGGGGACAGGGGGAGACTGAAGCTTTCTTT
CDR3 protein: CASSGGQGETEAFF